Sequencing of this T cell receptor (beta chain) was carried out in a study of blood T cell repertoires in COVID-19 (TCRdb year 2020). About the investigation overall: The collaborator samples originated in the United States, Italy and Spain and spanned the acute and convalescent phases of COVID-19. The material from the prospective study consisted of cDNA or gDNA derived from T cells, B-cell-depleted T cells, or PBMCs. Deeply sampled blood TCRbeta repertoires from subjects exposed to, actively infected with, or recovered from COVID-19 were included in the dataset. The repertoires were made available in a free public database intended to serve as a resource for research on the immune response to SARS-CoV-2. The samples were drawn from the first 160 participants of the ongoing ImmuneRACE study and from over 950 subjects provided by 6 global collaborators. Nearly every sample came with metadata listing a de-identified subject ID, COVID-19 status, age in years and sex. Where available, HLA class I and class II types were taken from metadata supplied by the sample provider and were not determined by assay-based typing. The study at large found these results: Clinical and demographic metadata were provided uncurated, with the amount varying by source and participant.

TCRbeta CDR3 regions were amplified from genomic DNA using the immunoSEQ Assay, a bias-controlled multiplex PCR. The study's own analysis went as follows. The number of nucleated cells in each sample was estimated by amplification of reference gene primers within the assay. To quantify the absolute abundance of each unique TCRbeta CDR3 rearrangement, sequence reads were collapsed and filtered. For each sample, productive Simpson clonality was calculated by taking the square root of Simpson's diversity index across productive rearrangements. TCRdb limited this immuneACCESS table to in-frame rearrangements with V and J called. A share of clones is missing; checked studies link under half to unresolved V genes, and the rest is unexplained. The DNA gave D and trimming, while V, J and clone size come from that table. This sample comprises hundreds of thousands of clones, 70% to 90% of them detected only once. Jointly, the top ten make up about 5.5% of the sample.

Comments on this clone: Its antigen is currently not known. No much larger clone exists at a distance of one base, and base qualities are not known.

Its CDR3 holds 15 amino acids, cysteine through phenylalanine. Left in the record is the CDR3 DNA by itself, 45 bases read in frame from the first base. The CDR1 and CDR2 encoded by the germline V gene (reference sequence) are SEHNR and FQNEAQ. Ends trimmed: V by 5 bases, J by 0 bases; bases unmatched to a gene: 3. Participants in the prospective study were aged 18 to 89 years, lived in 20 to 30 United States geographic areas, and enrolled through a virtual design. In the prospective study, cohorts were assigned on the basis of participant-reported clinical history obtained from a screening survey and a study questionnaire. For ImmuneRACE Cohort 3, a participant was defined as recovered based on two consecutive negative NP/OP PCR tests, clearance by a healthcare professional, or resolution of symptoms. Each participant in the prospective study had whole blood, serum and a nasopharyngeal or oropharyngeal swab collected by mobile phlebotomists. Additional blood draws and questionnaires over an approximately two-month period could optionally be provided by prospective study participants. Prospective study blood samples were shipped either frozen or at room temperature before DNA extraction.

Source material: PBMCs or T cells enriched from blood (not recorded which). This clonotype originated in a woman between 40 and 55 years old who had recovered from COVID-19. The chain was built from TRBV7-9 and TRBJ2-2; 7 nucleotides in the junction match TRBD1. The DNA reads as follows: TGTGCCAGCAGCCGGACAGGATCGAACACCGGGGAGCTGTTTTTT. Translated, it gives CASSRTGSNTGELFF.